A selection of T cell receptor beta chains follows, all from one sample in a study of cytomegalovirus exposure and HLA in healthy donors. The assay was immunoSEQ multiplex PCR, and TCRdb's table has in-frame clones only and misses some. The repertoire holds approximately 280,000 clones, with more than 75% as singletons. The sample comprised PBMCs. These receptors originate from a woman younger than 35 in good health and CMV-seronegative. CDR3s include the opening cysteine and the closing phenylalanine or tryptophan.

j_call	v_call	cdr3_aa
TRBJ2-1	TRBV6-1	CASRGDLHNEQFF
TRBJ1-2	TRBV20-1	CSAPGVWGYTF
TRBJ1-5	TRBV5-8	CASRLAGASNQPQHF
TRBJ1-2	TRBV4-1	CASSQGEVQHYGYTF
TRBJ1-2	TRBV6-5	CASRDRPNYGYTF
TRBJ2-3	TRBV6-1	CAARRETSDSDTQYF
TRBJ2-7	TRBV6-4	CASRLEDRGPYEQYF
TRBJ2-5	TRBV2	CASIRDRAARGTQYF
TRBJ1-1	TRBV30	CAWSTVGTGDEAFF
TRBJ1-4	TRBV6-5	CASRNRDRVEKLFF
TRBJ2-5	TRBV2	CATVGGTQYF
TRBJ2-1	TRBV9	CASSVGRESVRLQFF
TRBJ2-1	TRBV5-1	CASSPTTSFAEQFF
TRBJ1-2	TRBV28	CASSLGQGIGYTF
TRBJ2-7	TRBV6-4	CASSDQGDSDYEQYF
TRBJ2-2	TRBV23-1	CASSQIPGGRVNTGELFF
TRBJ2-2	TRBV27	CASGLAGVGDGTGELFF
TRBJ2-7	TRBV27	CASSLSSGSYEQYF
TRBJ1-5	TRBV29-1	CSVGGGNNQPQHF
TRBJ1-1	TRBV27	CASSPRTGRNTEAFF
TRBJ2-2	TRBV6-5	CASRGLAGTGELFF
TRBJ2-1	TRBV27	CASSSGQGAVDEQFF